Shown below are 8 T cell receptor beta chains from a single sample sequenced in a study of blood T cell repertoires in COVID-19. The assay was immunoSEQ multiplex PCR, and TCRdb's table has in-frame clones only and misses some. The table shows around 400,000 clones, with around 87% occurring only once. What was sequenced was peripheral blood. The receptors were sampled from a woman aged 55-70 years with COVID-19, enrolled during active disease.

The chain uses TRBV28 and TRBJ1-5, with 11 bases identical to TRBD1. Germline CDR1 MDHEN, CDR2 SYDVKM. CDR3 size: 18 residues. With 2 bases clipped from V and 2 bases from J, the junction kept 8 bases outside the gene matches. CDR3 sequence reads: CASSLHGQGARGNQPQHF. The CDR3 DNA sequence: TGTGCCAGCAGTTTACACGGACAGGGGGCGCGAGGCAATCAGCCCCAGCATTTT.

The chain combines TRBV18 with TRBJ1-4, with D hard to call. This CDR3 is 15 amino acids long. V shed 2 bases and J shed 10 bases, with 17 bases lying between them. Germline CDR1 KGHSH, CDR2 LQKENI. CDR3 sequence reads: CASSPIGSHEGKLFF. In DNA, the CDR3 is TGTGCCAGCTCACCAATTGGCAGCCATGAGGGAAAACTGTTTTTT.

The chain uses TRBV3-1 (or the pseudogene TRBV3-2) and TRBJ1-6; TRBD1 aligns across 11 bases. The V segment lost 0 bases and the J segment 3 bases; nucleotides outside the gene matches: 16. CDR3 length: 22 amino acids. Germline values: CDR1 LGHDT, CDR2 YNNKEL (reference sequence). Written as DNA, the CDR3 is TGTGCCAGCAGCCAAGAGAGGAGTCGGGACAGGGGGGTTTCCTACTATAATTCACCCCTCCACTTT. Protein: CASSQERSRDRGVSYYNSPLHF.

The rearrangement links TRBV7-3 to TRBJ1-3; 7 bases match TRBD1. Unmatched junction bases numbered 6, after V lost 4 bases and J lost 0 bases. Germline loops: CDR1 SGHTA, CDR2 FQGTGA. The CDR3 is 16 residues long. The CDR3, as DNA: TGTGCCAGCAGCTCAGGACAGGCGAGCTCTGGAAACACCATATATTTT. Its protein product is CASSSGQASSGNTIYF. The whole variable domain, filled in from reference TRBV7-3 and TRBJ1-3, reads GAGVSQTPSNKVTEKGKYVELRCDPISGHTALYWYRQSLGQGPEFLIYFQGTGAADDSGLPNDRFFAVRPEGSVSTLKIQRTERGDSAVYLCASSSGQASSGNTIYFGEGSWLTVV.

The chain joins TRBV7-9 to TRBJ1-3; D not resolved. Trimming removed 5 bases at V and 4 bases at J, with 12 bases between. This CDR3 region has 14 residues. Germline CDR1 reads SEHNR; CDR2 reads FQNEAQ (reference sequence). The CDR3 loop is CASSLRPPGNTIYF. DNA of the CDR3: TGTGCCAGCAGCCTGAGGCCCCCGGGAAACACCATATATTTT.

The chain couples TRBV5-1 to TRBJ1-3; 8 bases fit TRBD1. The ends lost 8 bases at V and 1 base at J; junction bases unmatched: 5. CDR1 and CDR2 from the germline V gene are SGHRS and YFSETQ. The CDR3 is made up of 14 amino acids. CDR3 loop: CASKTGGSGNTIYF. CDR3 sequence (DNA): TGCGCCAGTAAAACAGGGGGATCTGGAAACACCATATATTTT.

The CDR3: CASSGRGQRGNNQPQHF. Written as DNA, the CDR3 is TGTGCCAGCAGTGGCCGGGGACAAAGGGGAAACAATCAGCCCCAGCATTTT. This sequence joins TRBV6-1 and TRBJ1-5, with D perhaps TRBD1 (6 bases). This CDR3 contains 17 residues. Trimming pared 4 bases from V and 3 bases from J, leaving 19 bases between. The germline gives CDR1 MNHNS, CDR2 SASEGT.

This chain joins TRBV7-2 and TRBJ2-3; 8 bases agree with TRBD2. Unmatched junction bases numbered 11, after V lost 1 base and J lost 5 bases. In germline, CDR1 is SGHTA, CDR2 FQGNSA. This CDR3 has 17 residues. The CDR3 loop reads CASSLGIRGGVKDTQYF. In DNA, the CDR3 is TGTGCCAGCAGCTTAGGAATTCGGGGGGGCGTGAAAGATACGCAGTATTTT.